Listed here are 11 T cell receptor beta chains from one sample, sequenced in a study of shared clonotypes between healthy human individuals. This table comes from immunoSEQ multiplex PCR, and its TCRdb copy is limited to in-frame clones, with some not included. The table includes about 1.4 million clones, more than 95% detected once. The sample was naive CD4+ T cells sorted from blood. Documented subset: CD45RA+ positively selected. The receptors were sampled from a man in his thirties or forties in good health.

This sequence joins TRBV5-1 and TRBJ2-5; D unresolved. V lost 4 bases and J 1 base, leaving 14 bases between the germline ends. Germline loops: CDR1 SGHRS, CDR2 YFSETQ. The CDR3 covers 15 residues. As DNA, the CDR3 is TGCGCCAGCAGCCCCATGCCTAGGATCCAAGAGACCCAGTACTTC. It yields the protein CASSPMPRIQETQYF.

This chain links TRBV7-3 with TRBJ1-1; no reliable D call. The V and J ends lost 4 bases and 6 bases respectively, with 12 bases between them. The CDR3 covers 13 residues. Germline V gene sequence: CDR1 SGHTA, CDR2 FQGTGA. The CDR3 DNA reads TGTGCCAGCAGCTCCACAGCGGGCGCTGAAGCTTTCTTT. Its protein product is CASSSTAGAEAFF.

The chain recombines TRBV5-1 with TRBJ2-2; 14 nucleotides line up with TRBD2. This CDR3 region has 18 residues. CDR1 is SGHRS and CDR2 is YFSETQ in the germline V gene. J gave up 11 bases and V 4 bases, and 16 bases lay outside the gene matches. The CDR3 DNA reads as TGCGCCAGCAGCCCGATAGCTCCGGGACTAGCGGGAGTAGGAGAGCTGTTTTTT. This sequence encodes CASSPIAPGLAGVGELFF.

The gene calls are TRBV9 and TRBJ2-1, with 14 bases that match TRBD2. The V segment lost 3 bases and the J segment 8 bases; nucleotides outside the gene matches: 16. The CDR3 covers 19 residues. The germline V gene encodes CDR1 SGDLS and CDR2 YYNGEE. The CDR3 nucleotides are TGTGCCAGCAGCGCAAGACCGGGACTAGCGGGAGTGTTTAGAGATGAGCAGTTCTTC. Translating it yields CASSARPGLAGVFRDEQFF.

The chain carries TRBV7-2 and TRBJ1-2; D is ambiguous. This CDR3 contains 15 residues. In germline, CDR1 is SGHTA, CDR2 FQGNSA. Trimming removed 2 bases at V and 0 bases at J, with 10 bases between. CDR3 in DNA: TGTGCCAGCAGCTTATCGTGGGAACCTAACTATGGCTACACCTTC. The encoded protein is CASSLSWEPNYGYTF. Together with reference TRBV7-2 and TRBJ1-2, the CDR3 gives the full variable domain: GAGVSQSPSNKVTEKGKDVELRCDPISGHTALYWYRQSLGQGLEFLIYFQGNSAPDKSGLPSDRFSAERTGGSVSTLTIQRTQQEDSAVYLCASSLSWEPNYGYTFGSGTRLTVV.

The V call is TRBV2, the J call TRBJ1-1, with no clear D. The germline gives CDR1 SNHLY, CDR2 FYNNEI. Trimming shortened V by 8 bases and J by 1 base, and 14 bases separated the two germline ends. The CDR3 consists of 14 residues. Here the CDR3 DNA reads TGTGCCAGCTTCCGGATGCTCGGGAACACTGAAGCTTTCTTT. It translates to CASFRMLGNTEAFF.

This sequence joins TRBV6-1 and TRBJ2-7; 9 bases are a match to TRBD1. CDR3 length: 12 amino acids. CDR1 MNHNS and CDR2 SASEGT come from the germline V gene. The trim removed 6 bases at V and 8 bases at J, leaving 5 bases unmatched. In nucleotides, the CDR3 is TGTGCCAGCAGAGGGACAGGGCTAAAGCAGTACTTC. It specifies CASRGTGLKQYF.

The chain carries TRBV9 and TRBJ2-2; D is ambiguous. Germline loops: CDR1 SGDLS, CDR2 YYNGEE. Trimming took off 4 bases at V and 1 base at J, with 11 bases between the two ends. This CDR3 is built from 15 residues. The CDR3 bases are TGTGCCAGCAGCCCCCTCGGGCTGAACACCGGGGAGCTGTTTTTT. Its protein product is CASSPLGLNTGELFF.

Note on this clone: Different DNA sequences within this sample yield the same CDR3. The rearrangement uses TRBV9 and TRBJ1-1, with D perhaps matching TRBD1 (5 bases). Per the germline V gene, CDR1 is SGDLS and CDR2 is YYNGEE. V lost 4 bases and J lost 0, with 10 bases in between. CDR3 length equals 14 residues. CDR3 residues: CASSLTDMNTEAFF. The CDR3 DNA sequence: TGTGCCAGCAGCCTTACGGACATGAACACTGAAGCTTTCTTT.

The chain joins TRBV6-1 to TRBJ2-3; perhaps TRBD1 as D (6 bases). Germline loops: CDR1 MNHNS, CDR2 SASEGT. This CDR3 spans 14 amino acids. Trimming took off 7 bases at V and 5 bases at J, with 16 bases between the two ends. CDR3 DNA: TGTGCCAGCATTGACTGGGGGCCGGGAGATACGCAGTATTTT. Its translation: CASIDWGPGDTQYF.

The chain recombines TRBV7-3 with TRBJ1-4, with a possible D match to TRBD1 (5 bases). Per the germline V gene, CDR1 is SGHTA and CDR2 is FQGTGA. The V and J ends lost 2 bases and 5 bases respectively, with 12 bases between them. The CDR3 loop spans 15 amino acids. The CDR3 protein is CASSLGRGWNEKLFF. As DNA, the CDR3 is TGTGCCAGCAGCTTAGGAAGGGGTTGGAATGAAAAACTGTTTTTT.